The present entry profiles one TCR beta chain with its context. This sample is drawn from a study of blood T cell repertoires in COVID-19. Study at large: Samples of COVID-19 (acute and convalescent) were obtained from the United States, Italy and Spain. In each case, the material was cDNA or gDNA derived from T cells, B-cell-depleted T cells, or PBMCs.

Source study methods: By means of reference gene primer amplification, nucleated cell counts were estimated. The method was immunoSEQ multiplex PCR; TCRdb's version includes in-frame clones alone and lacks a portion of them. That table supplies the V and J calls and clone size; D and trimming were determined from the DNA. The sample has tens of thousands of clones; about 96% are singletons. The CDR3 spans 16 residues. V lost 4 bases, J lost 0 bases, and 5 bases stayed unmatched. Looked up from germline, CDR1 is SGHVS and CDR2 is FQNEAQ. The chain has TRBV7-8 and TRBJ1-4; the match to TRBD1 covers 7 bases. Sequenced material: peripheral blood. The clonotype originates from a human donor with active COVID-19. The donor label of this sample is uncertain. CDR3 sequence: CASSSGQETTNEKLFF. The CDR3 nucleotides read TGTGCCAGCAGCTCCGGACAGGAAACAACTAATGAAAAACTGTTTTTT.